This TCR beta chain was retrieved from a study of blood T cell repertoires in COVID-19 (dated by TCRdb to the early 2020s). For context, the study as a whole: Samples from collaborators originated in the United States, Italy and Spain and spanned both the acute and convalescent phases of COVID-19. HLA class I and class II types, where available, came from metadata supplied by the sample provider rather than from assay-based typing. The sample metadata nearly always contained a de-identified subject ID, COVID-19 status, age in years and sex. A freely available public database, intended as a resource for researchers studying the immune response to SARS-CoV-2, is where the repertoires were released. Subjects who had been exposed to COVID-19, were actively infected with it, or had recovered from it provided the deeply sampled blood TCRbeta repertoires that made up the dataset. The samples were drawn from two sources: the first 160 participants of the ongoing ImmuneRACE study, and 1,200 or so subjects contributed by 6 global collaborators. The prospective study material was composed of cDNA or gDNA derived from T cells, B-cell-depleted T cells, or PBMCs. The study at large found these results: The amount of clinical and demographic metadata varied by source and participant and was provided uncurated.

Participants in the prospective study were enrolled through a virtual design, were aged roughly 18 to 100 years, and lived in fewer than 30 United States geographic areas. Cohort assignment in the prospective study relied on participant-reported clinical history from a screening survey and a study questionnaire. In the prospective study, mobile phlebotomists collected whole blood, serum and a nasopharyngeal or oropharyngeal swab from each participant. Over a roughly 2-month period, participants in the prospective study had the option of providing additional blood draws and questionnaires. Before DNA extraction, prospective study blood samples were shipped either frozen or at room temperature. TCRbeta CDR3 regions were amplified from genomic DNA using the immunoSEQ Assay, a bias-controlled multiplex PCR. The authors processed their data as follows. Nucleated cell counts per sample were estimated from amplification of reference gene primers within the assay. To quantify the absolute abundance of each unique TCRbeta CDR3 rearrangement, sequence reads were collapsed and filtered. For each sample, productive Simpson clonality was calculated as the square root of Simpson's diversity index over productive rearrangements. This immuneACCESS table, as held by TCRdb, lists in-frame sequences with V and J called but not all clones. Of the missing ones, under half trace to an unresolved V gene in checked studies; the others have no known cause. That table furnishes V, J and clone size, whereas the DNA furnished D and trimming. The table for this sample lists tens of thousands of clones; approximately 81% of them were counted only once. 3% to 4.5% of the sample rests with the top ten.

The CDR3 covers 15 residues, taking in both the cysteine and the phenylalanine. Only the CDR3 part of the read is kept: 45 bases, read in frame from the first base. CDR1 and CDR2, looked up from the germline V gene (reference sequence), are MNHEY and SMNVEV. This clone was counted only a few times. What antigen it recognizes has not been identified. A junction boundary mismatches the germline segment, possibly from a read error. The material sequenced was PBMCs or T cells enriched from blood (not recorded which). The receptor was derived from a woman aged 40 to 50 with acute COVID-19. The rearrangement joined TRBV27 to TRBJ1-5; no D gene can be assigned with confidence. The CDR3 reads CASSLSSEIAQPQLF. The DNA reads as follows: TGTGCCAGCAGTTTATCGTCGGAGATTGCTCAGCCCCAGCTCTTT.